This TCR beta chain came from a study of quantifying T cell responses using KT2 cells. Study-wide background: cDNA was made from DNase-treated RNA using alpha and beta constant primers.

The CDR3 length is 13 residues. From germline, CDR1 is MNHEY and CDR2 SVGAGI. With 6 bases removed from V and 0 bases from J, the gap between germline ends came to 5 bases. The cDNA 3' end received a ligated oligonucleotide with a UMI. The first PCR ran about 4 cycles with an equimolar RC1.1 and RC1.2 beta primer mix. MiXCR was run by TCRdb on the UMI-ligation and nested PCR reads, yielding one entry per CDR3 protein. The table lists about 32,000 distinct CDR3 sequences, 7.3% of them singletons. Sequences were obtained from PBMCs spiked with cells of the T cell clone KT2. The gene calls are TRBV6-5 and TRBJ2-2; D ambiguous. The sequence derives from a human donor. The CDR3 sequence is CASSPTNTGELFF. DNA of the CDR3: TGTGCCAGCAGCCCAACGAACACCGGGGAGCTGTTTTTT.